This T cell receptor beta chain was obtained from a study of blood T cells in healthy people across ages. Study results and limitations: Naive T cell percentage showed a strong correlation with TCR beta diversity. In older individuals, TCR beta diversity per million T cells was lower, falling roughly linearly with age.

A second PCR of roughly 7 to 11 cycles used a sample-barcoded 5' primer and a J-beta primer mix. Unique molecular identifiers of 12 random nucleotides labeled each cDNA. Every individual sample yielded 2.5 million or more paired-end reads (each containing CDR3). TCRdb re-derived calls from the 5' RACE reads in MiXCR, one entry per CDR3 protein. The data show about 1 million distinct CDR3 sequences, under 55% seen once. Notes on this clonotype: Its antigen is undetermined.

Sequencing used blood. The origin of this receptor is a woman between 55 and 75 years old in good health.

The chain's CDR3 is CASSQLAGGREETQYF. Here the CDR3 DNA reads TGCGCCAGCAGCCAACTAGCGGGAGGGCGGGAAGAGACCCAGTACTTC. The rearrangement links TRBV4-1 to TRBJ2-4, with 12 bases aligning to TRBD2. The DNA matches TRBJ2-5 better at its end, which makes the J call doubtful. Germline values: CDR1 MGHRA, CDR2 YSYEKL. The CDR3 has 16 residues.